Shown below are 10 T cell receptor beta chains from a single sample sequenced in a study of T-cell memory formation after mild COVID-19 (dated by TCRdb to about 2021). Library construction relied on 5' RACE. Sequencing took place on an Illumina NovaSeq 6000. TCRdb cleaned the public reads at Q25 with fastp, built clones with MiXCR and kept in-frame beta chains. Entries are consolidated by CDR3 protein sequence, retaining the most common genes and DNA. The sample table records approximately 30,000 distinct CDR3 sequences; 15% to 20% of these occur just once. The ten biggest clones cover approximately 1.4% of the sample. The sample consisted of PBMCs or a T cell subset sorted from them (not recorded which). The receptors were sampled from an adult who had mild COVID-19 (a few samples of this study predate the infection). The sample titles of this study are shuffled in the database, so cell type and time point are left out.

This clonotype was seen repeatedly, ten times or more. The rearrangement links TRBV2 to TRBJ1-6; the D gene is possibly TRBD1 (5 bases). Trimming took 7 bases from V and 3 from J, leaving 19 bases between them. CDR1 SNHLY and CDR2 FYNNEI come from the germline V gene. The CDR3 is 17 residues long. The CDR3, as DNA: TGTGCCAGCAAGAGGGACGAACCCCCTCTCTATAATTCACCCCTCCACTTT. Encoded protein: CASKRDEPPLYNSPLHF. The whole variable domain, filled in from reference TRBV2 and TRBJ1-6, reads EPEVTQTPSHQVTQMGQEVILRCVPISNHLYFYWYRQILGQKVEFLVSFYNNEISEKSEIFDDQFSVERPDGSNFTLKIRSTKLEDSAMYFCASKRDEPPLYNSPLHFGNGTRLTVT.

The chain recombines TRBV11-2 with TRBJ2-5; D ambiguous. The V end was cut by 7 bases, the J end by 6 bases, with 15 bases between. Germline-derived CDR1 and CDR2 are SGHAT and FQNNGV. This CDR3 comprises 13 residues. CDR3: CASTPPTEQTQYF. CDR3 in DNA: TGTGCCAGCACCCCGCCGACGGAGCAGACCCAGTACTTC.

This clonotype was observed at least ten times. The rearrangement joins TRBV4-1 to TRBJ1-1, with unresolved D. The germline V gene has CDR1 MGHRA and CDR2 YSYEKL. The V end lost 4 bases, the J end lost 3 bases, and 12 bases lay between the germline ends. The CDR3 runs 14 residues. Here the CDR3 reads CASSRVGTDTEAFF. Written as DNA, the CDR3 is TGCGCCAGCAGCCGAGTCGGAACGGACACTGAAGCTTTCTTT.

This clonotype was seen many times. This chain links TRBV29-1 with TRBJ2-7; maybe TRBD2 (7 bases). Per germline, CDR1 SQVTM and CDR2 ANQGSEA. V was cut by 7 bases and J by 2 bases, with 18 bases left in between. This CDR3 is built from 14 residues. The CDR3 nucleotides read TGCAGCGCTCAACAGGGAGCGGGAACCTACGAGCAGTACTTC. Translation: CSAQQGAGTYEQYF.

This clonotype was observed many times. J is TRBJ2-3 and V is TRBV20-1; D is unclear. Trimming removed 0 bases at V and 1 base at J, with 2 bases between. The germline V gene encodes CDR1 DFQATT and CDR2 SNEGSKA (reference sequence). There are 12 residues in the CDR3. The CDR3 DNA reads TGCAGTGCTAGAGACGGCACAGATACGCAGTATTTT. This gives the protein CSARDGTDTQYF.

This clonotype was counted only a few times. V is TRBV5-5 and J is TRBJ2-2; 7 bases fit TRBD2. Germline trimming cut 0 bases from V and 1 base from J; bases unmatched to any gene: 6. CDR3 length: 17 amino acids. Germline V lookup: CDR1 SGHKS, CDR2 YYEKEE (reference sequence). The CDR3 loop is CASSLVGSSGNTGELFF. In nucleotides, the CDR3 is TGTGCCAGCAGCTTGGTGGGCTCTAGCGGGAACACCGGGGAGCTGTTTTTT.

This clonotype was detected ten times or more. The V and J genes are TRBV5-1 and TRBJ2-1; D call uncertain. This CDR3 spans 15 amino acids. CDR1 is SGHRS and CDR2 is YFSETQ in the germline V gene. V was cut by 0 bases and J by 0 bases, with 7 bases left in between. CDR3 region: CASSLGESSYNEQFF. The DNA of the CDR3 is TGCGCCAGCAGCTTGGGAGAGAGCTCCTACAATGAGCAGTTCTTC.

The rearrangement uses TRBV29-1 and TRBJ2-3; perhaps TRBD1 as D (5 bases). The germline V gene encodes CDR1 SQVTM and CDR2 ANQGSEA. This CDR3 contains 13 residues. Between the trimmed V and J ends, which lost 6 bases and 2 bases, there was a span of 12 bases. CDR3 region: CSVQGQYTDTQYF. DNA for the CDR3: TGCAGCGTCCAGGGCCAATACACAGATACGCAGTATTTT.

In this sample, this clonotype turned up many times. This chain uses TRBV18 with TRBJ2-1; the D call may be TRBD1 or TRBD2 (6 bases each). This CDR3 region has 15 residues. Trimming took off 3 bases at V and 8 bases at J, with 17 bases between the two ends. Per the germline V gene, CDR1 is KGHSH and CDR2 is LQKENI. The DNA of the CDR3 is TGTGCCAGCTCACCCTCATCGGGGGCTAGGGATGAGCAGTTCTTC. As protein: CASSPSSGARDEQFF.

By sample share, this clonotype is medium-sized (0.01 to 0.1%). The CDR3 protein is CSVEALPDTQYF. CDR3 bases: TGCAGCGTTGAGGCCCTACCGGATACGCAGTATTTT. The J gene is TRBJ2-3, the V gene TRBV29-1; D is uncertain. Per germline, CDR1 SQVTM and CDR2 ANQGSEA. The germline V and J ends were trimmed by 3 bases and 6 bases, with 10 bases remaining between them. The CDR3 extends over 12 amino acids.